This T cell receptor beta chain was retrieved from a study of blood T cell repertoires in COVID-19. Looking at the study overall: Italy, Spain and the United States were the sources of the convalescent and acute COVID-19 samples.

The trim removed 4 bases at V and 3 bases at J, leaving 1 base unmatched. Looked up from germline, CDR1 is SGHKS and CDR2 is YYEKEE (reference sequence). This CDR3 contains 13 residues. Original handling: Nucleated cell counts were estimated from reference gene primer amplification. The protocol was immunoSEQ multiplex PCR, while the TCRdb copy is restricted to in-frame clones and leaves out a portion. Clonal size and the V and J genes are those of that table, whereas D and trimming came from the DNA. The table has about 11,000 clones, 87% seen once; the top ten hold under 30%. The chain joins TRBV5-5 to TRBJ2-5, with TRBD1 matching over 9 bases. The clonotype was recovered from a man aged 25-40 years with active or convalescent COVID-19. Sequenced material: peripheral blood. In nucleotides, the CDR3 is TGTGCCAGCAGCCGACAGGGGGAAGAGACCCAGTACTTC. This sequence encodes CASSRQGEETQYF.